The entry below describes one T cell receptor beta chain. The germline V gene encodes CDR1 MGHRA and CDR2 YSYEKL. The CDR3 contains 16 residues. This entry is derived from a study of T cells expressing NK-cell markers. About the study: In sorted CD3+CD56+NKG2C+, CD3+CD56+NKG2C- and CD3+CD56-NKG2C+ T cells, TCR beta repertoires were obtained.

TCRdb reanalyzed the 5' RACE reads, giving one entry per CDR3 protein sequence and no DNA. The sample shows under 600,000 distinct CDR3 sequences, and more than 1.4% sits with its ten largest clones. The material sequenced was blood T cells: a sorted CD56 or NKG2C T cell subset, CD4+ or CD8+ T cells, or bulk PBMC T cells (not recorded which). The clonotype comes from a woman aged 50 to 60 in good health. The J gene is TRBJ2-1, the V gene TRBV4-1; the D call of TRBD2 rests on TCRdb alone, since no DNA is present to check it. This chain's CDR3 is CASRAIGSGRSNEQFF.